Listed below are T cell receptor beta chains from one sample, sequenced in a study of cytomegalovirus exposure and HLA in healthy donors. Here immunoSEQ multiplex PCR was the method, and the copy in TCRdb shows in-frame clones only, minus some. The sample lists under 300,000 clones; 80% to 90% were seen once. Sequenced material: PBMCs. The receptors originated from a woman between 35 and 50 years old in good health and CMV-seropositive. The conserved cysteine and the conserved F or W are not part of the CDR3 here.

V gene: TRBV4-2
CDR3 protein: ASSQDLGTANYGYT

V gene: TRBV30
CDR3 protein: AAPRAAAGNNSPLH

V gene: TRBV4-3
CDR3 protein: ASSQDQGVSYEQY

V gene: TRBV9
CDR3 protein: ASRDSQGASTGELF

V gene: TRBV2
CDR3 protein: ASSAGTKLYEQY

V gene: TRBV29-1
CDR3 protein: SVGSGELF

V gene: TRBV7-2
CDR3 protein: ASSLGRLGPGSEKLF

V gene: TRBV30
CDR3 protein: AWSPGLAGAVEQF

V gene: TRBV5-1
CDR3 protein: ASSLVGAVQNEKLF

V gene: TRBV18
CDR3 protein: ASSPGLRETQY

V gene: TRBV7-3
CDR3 protein: ASSLTGLAGAKQY

V gene: TRBV18
CDR3 protein: ASSPRGQGASGNQPQH

V gene: TRBV5-4
CDR3 protein: ASSQGLAGSYNEQF

V gene: TRBV25-1
CDR3 protein: ASRGQSNEKLF

V gene: TRBV7-2
CDR3 protein: ASSSSGLAGMDYEQY

V gene: TRBV28
CDR3 protein: ASSVQRSSYNSPLH

V gene: TRBV7-9
CDR3 protein: SSSSTTGRSTEAF

V gene: TRBV5-8
CDR3 protein: ASSLLAGYNEQF

V gene: TRBV7-2
CDR3 protein: ASSLEQGSQPQH

V gene: TRBV5-6
CDR3 protein: ASRSGGLDSYNEQF

V gene: TRBV21-1
CDR3 protein: ASSPTFNRLLGPNQPQH

V gene: TRBV18
CDR3 protein: ASSPTGQGVQPQH

V gene: TRBV6-1
CDR3 protein: ASMSQGGVREKLF

V gene: TRBV28
CDR3 protein: ASSASRDSNTEAF

V gene: TRBV13
CDR3 protein: ASSSRQGAYEQY

V gene: TRBV7-2
CDR3 protein: ASRTQGAGGNEQY

V gene: TRBV6-4
CDR3 protein: ASSEGQGFTDTQY

V gene: TRBV6-5
CDR3 protein: ASSYSAGREKLF

V gene: TRBV9
CDR3 protein: ASSVAGGRAETQY

V gene: TRBV28
CDR3 protein: ASSETRTVGYGYT

V gene: TRBV19
CDR3 protein: ASSPTGGMDIQY

V gene: TRBV28
CDR3 protein: ASSPGLGQGLYEQY

V gene: TRBV19
CDR3 protein: ASSIGDREVDEKLF

V gene: TRBV4-2
CDR3 protein: ASSQMATGGWSGYT

V gene: TRBV18
CDR3 protein: ASSQLWSGNEKLF

V gene: TRBV6-5
CDR3 protein: ASSPGHKYEQY

V gene: TRBV2
CDR3 protein: ASSESAGGSGEQF

V gene: TRBV18
CDR3 protein: ASSPPGQGAYEQY

V gene: TRBV6-5
CDR3 protein: ASRQGTSQETQY

V gene: TRBV5-1
CDR3 protein: ASSLTTQETQY